Here is one TCR beta chain with its context. V shed 7 bases and J shed 0 bases, with 13 bases lying between them. The CDR3 covers 14 residues. Germline CDR1 and CDR2: MNHEY and SMNVEV (reference sequence). Original analysis: Amplification of reference gene primers provided the estimated nucleated cell counts. Here immunoSEQ multiplex PCR was the method, and the copy in TCRdb shows in-frame clones only, minus some. The D gene and trimming were derived from the DNA, and the V and J assignments and clone size from that table. Of under 250,000 clones in the sample, over 70% were seen once. This record comes from a study of blood T cell repertoires in COVID-19. Everyone who took part was about 18 to 90 years old, and they came from roughly 25 US areas.

This clonotype originated in a middle-aged woman who had been exposed to COVID-19. This sequence joins TRBV27 and TRBJ2-7, with D possibly TRBD1 on 5 matching bases. Sequencing input: PBMCs or T cells enriched from blood (not recorded which). The CDR3 coding sequence is TGTGCCAGCAAACCGACAGTTAGCTCCTACGAGCAGTACTTC. This codes for CASKPTVSSYEQYF.